The 28 T cell receptor beta chains presented below share a single source sample, sequenced in a study of CD8+CD57+ T cells in acquired aplastic anemia. Sequencing involved patients with CD8+CD57+ cell expansion previously shown by flow cytometry. Genomic DNA acted as the template from which TCR beta VDJ combination and CDR3 sequence profiling were carried out. MiXCR, applied by TCRdb to the reads, yields one record per CDR3 protein. The data show about 160,000 distinct CDR3 sequences, 48% seen once. The sequencing input was sorted CD4+, CD8+, or CD8+CD57+ T cells (not recorded which) from PBMCs. These receptors came from a human donor with aplastic anemia.

CDR3 DNA: TGTGCCAGCAGCTCCGGGACTAGAATGTACAATGAGCAGTTCTTC. Protein: CASSSGTRMYNEQFF. The V gene is TRBV28, the J gene TRBJ2-1, with 8 bases aligning to TRBD2. The J segment lost 4 bases and the V segment lost 6 bases, leaving 8 bases of the junction unmatched. Germline V gene data show CDR1 as MDHEN and CDR2 as SYDVKM. The CDR3 is 15 amino acids.

J is TRBJ2-1 and V is TRBV13; D perhaps matches TRBD1 (5 bases). The CDR3 spans 15 residues. Germline lookup yields CDR1 PRHDT and CDR2 FYEKMQ (reference sequence). V was trimmed by 0 bases and J by 2 bases, leaving 8 bases between them. CDR3 coding DNA: TGTGCCAGCAGCTTAGGGCTAGGGGCCTACAATGAGCAGTTCTTC. This gives the protein CASSLGLGAYNEQFF.

For this clonotype: The CDR3 ends on some other residue instead of the conserved phenylalanine or tryptophan, so this is likely a read error. The chain has TRBV24-1 and TRBJ1-5; D call uncertain. V was trimmed by 3 bases and J by 2 bases, leaving 7 bases between them. CDR3 size: 14 residues. Germline CDR1 is KGHDR and CDR2 is SFDVKD. The CDR3 region has the DNA TGTGCCACCAGTGATAATCCGGGCAATCAGCCCCAGCATTGT. Its translation: CATSDNPGNQPQHC.

A remark on this clonotype: A clone one base away is much larger, so this may be a read error. No conserved phenylalanine or tryptophan is present at the end of the CDR3, so a read error is the likely explanation. This chain joins TRBV11-1 and TRBJ2-1; 7 bases map to TRBD1. This CDR3 contains 16 residues. CDR1 and CDR2 (germline): SGHAT, FQDESV (reference sequence). Losses at the gene ends were 6 bases for V and 0 bases for J; bases not matched to a gene: 8. In DNA form, the CDR3 reads TGTGCCAGCAGTTACAGGGGCCCTAGCTCCTACAATGAGCAGTTCCTC. It encodes CASSYRGPSSYNEQFL.

This clonotype was recorded at least ten times. V and J are TRBV2 and TRBJ1-1; TRBD1 might be the D (5 bases). Germline values: CDR1 SNHLY, CDR2 FYNNEI. This CDR3 contains 15 residues. The V gene lost 7 bases and the J gene lost 0 bases, with 15 bases spanning the gap. CDR3 nucleotides: TGTGCCAGCATGTATAATGAGGGGATGAACACTGAAGCTTTCTTT. Its translation is CASMYNEGMNTEAFF.

This chain links TRBV15 with TRBJ1-2; D may be TRBD1 (6 bases). With 2 bases removed from V and 8 bases from J, the gap between germline ends came to 15 bases. The CDR3 has 14 residues. Germline loops: CDR1 LNHNV, CDR2 YYDKDF (reference sequence). CDR3: CATSRWDMVGGYTF. The DNA for the CDR3 is TGTGCCACCAGCAGATGGGACATGGTCGGAGGCTACACCTTC.

The gene calls are TRBV10-1 and TRBJ2-7, with a weak D call TRBD2 (6 bases). Trimming pared 4 bases from V and 3 bases from J, leaving 16 bases between. The CDR3 consists of 15 residues. Germline V gives CDR1 WNHNN, CDR2 SYGVQD (reference sequence). The CDR3 loop reads CASSGGSGPYYEQYF. The DNA of the CDR3 is TGCGCCAGCAGTGGGGGCAGCGGGCCGTACTACGAGCAGTACTTC.

The chain links TRBV20-1 to TRBJ2-6, with D unresolved. Per the germline V gene, CDR1 is DFQATT and CDR2 is SNEGSKA (reference sequence). V lost 6 bases and J lost 5, with 5 bases in between. The CDR3 sequence is 11 residues long. The chain's CDR3 is CSAPRANVLTF. In DNA form, the CDR3 reads TGCAGTGCCCCCAGGGCCAACGTCCTGACTTTC.

The chain carries TRBV19 and TRBJ2-1, with TRBD1 matching 8 bases. V gave up 4 bases and J gave up 8 bases; unmatched junction bases: 13. The CDR3 covers 16 residues. Germline CDR1 LNHDA, CDR2 SQIVND (reference sequence). The CDR3: CASSRGQVMPNHEQFF. The CDR3 nucleotides read TGTGCCAGTAGTAGGGGACAGGTCATGCCCAACCATGAGCAGTTCTTC.

The rearrangement links TRBV2 to TRBJ1-1; D not certain. This CDR3 comprises 14 residues. Germline CDR1 SNHLY, CDR2 FYNNEI. Trimming stripped 5 bases from V and 7 bases from J, with 17 bases between. In DNA, the CDR3 is TGTGCCAGCAGTATGGAGTCGCGGTACAATGAAGCTTTCTTT. Its translation: CASSMESRYNEAFF. The whole variable domain, filled in from reference TRBV2 and TRBJ1-1, reads EPEVTQTPSHQVTQMGQEVILRCVPISNHLYFYWYRQILGQKVEFLVSFYNNEISEKSEIFDDQFSVERPDGSNFTLKIRSTKLEDSAMYFCASSMESRYNEAFFGQGTRLTVV.

This CDR3 is CSVPPSGRLRTDTQYF. CDR3 nucleotide sequence: TGCAGCGTCCCCCCTAGCGGGAGGCTCCGCACAGATACGCAGTATTTT. The chain uses TRBV29-1 and TRBJ2-3, with 11 bases that match TRBD2. The CDR3 runs to 16 residues. J lost 1 base, V lost 6 bases, and 9 bases had no gene match. Germline CDR1 and CDR2: SQVTM and ANQGSEA.

The chain has TRBV7-9 and TRBJ1-1; D unresolved. Trimming took off 5 bases at V and 3 bases at J, with 7 bases between the two ends. The CDR3 contains 12 residues. In germline, CDR1 is SEHNR, CDR2 FQNEAQ (reference sequence). The CDR3 DNA reads as TGTGCCAGCAGCCTGTTCGACACTGAAGCTTTCTTT. Residues: CASSLFDTEAFF.

The chain combines TRBV7-3 with TRBJ2-1; a possible D gene is TRBD1 (5 bases). Germline CDR1 reads SGHTA; CDR2 reads FQGTGA. Trimming pared 5 bases from V and 10 bases from J, leaving 15 bases between. The CDR3 runs 13 residues. This chain's CDR3 is CASSPQTGVEQFF. The CDR3 DNA follows: TGTGCCAGCAGCCCTCAAACAGGCGTGGAGCAGTTCTTC.

The gene calls are TRBV2 and TRBJ1-2; no firm D call. The CDR3 covers 14 residues. CDR1 and CDR2 from the germline V gene are SNHLY and FYNNEI. Trimming shortened V by 5 bases and J by 4 bases, and 14 bases separated the two germline ends. The CDR3, as DNA: TGTGCCAGCAGTTTCCGGACGGAGGGCTATGGCTACACCTTC. This sequence encodes CASSFRTEGYGYTF.

This clonotype was counted only a few times. The rearrangement uses TRBV4-1 and TRBJ2-1; maybe TRBD2 (5 bases). The CDR3 length is 16 residues. V lost 0 bases and J lost 2, with 11 bases in between. CDR1 is MGHRA, CDR2 YSYEKL, per germline. CDR3 residues: CASSQESLAAYNEQFF. CDR3 DNA: TGCGCCAGCAGCCAAGAGTCTCTAGCAGCCTACAATGAGCAGTTCTTC.

In its sample, this clonotype was seen many times. This chain connects TRBV11-3 to TRBJ2-7, with D tentatively TRBD1 (6 bases). Looked up from germline, CDR1 is SGHNT and CDR2 is YENEEA. CDR3 length equals 14 residues. V gave up 4 bases and J gave up 2 bases, with 12 bases separating them. CDR3 in DNA: TGTGCCAGCAGCTGGGACACCGGGGCCTACGAGCAGTACTTC. Translation: CASSWDTGAYEQYF.

The chain joins TRBV9 to TRBJ2-1; D not resolved. The CDR3 is made up of 15 amino acids. Between the trimmed V and J ends, which lost 0 bases and 4 bases, there was a span of 11 bases. Germline V gives CDR1 SGDLS, CDR2 YYNGEE. In nucleotides, the CDR3 is TGTGCCAGCAGCGTAGAAAGCGTACCGTACAATGAGCAGTTCTTC. Its translation is CASSVESVPYNEQFF. The variable domain in full, completed from reference TRBV9 and TRBJ2-1, reads DSGVTQTPKHLITATGQRVTLRCSPRSGDLSVYWYQQSLDQGLQFLIQYYNGEERAKGNILERFSAQQFPDLHSELNLSSLELGDSALYFCASSVESVPYNEQFFGPGTRLTVL.

The rearrangement links TRBV5-1 to TRBJ2-4; 9 positions agree with TRBD1. The CDR3 runs to 14 residues. Looked up from germline, CDR1 is SGHRS and CDR2 is YFSETQ. V shed 3 bases and J 7 bases; nucleotides not matched to a gene: 5. CDR3 nucleotide sequence: TGCGCCAGCAGCTGGTCCGGGACAGGGAACATTCAGTACTTC. This encodes CASSWSGTGNIQYF.

This sequence joins TRBV7-6 and TRBJ2-5, with 8 bases lining up with TRBD1. Germline lookup yields CDR1 SGHVS and CDR2 FNYEAQ. The CDR3 sequence is 13 residues long. The ends lost 7 bases at V and 3 bases at J; junction bases unmatched: 4. CDR3 nucleotide sequence: TGTGCCAGCACCCCGACAGGGGAAGAGACCCAGTACTTC. This codes for CASTPTGEETQYF.

Worth noting for this clonotype: Because it lacks the conserved phenylalanine or tryptophan at the end, this CDR3 is likely a read error. The rearrangement joins TRBV19 to TRBJ1-2, with D uncertain. The CDR3 contains 11 residues. V gave up 6 bases and J gave up 5 bases, with 7 bases separating them. Germline loops: CDR1 LNHDA, CDR2 SQIVND (reference sequence). The CDR3 region has the DNA TGTGCCAGTAGCCAAGGGTATGGCTACACCCTC. Its translation is CASSQGYGYTL.

This clonotype appeared many times. The chain carries TRBV19 and TRBJ2-7; D is uncertain. V dropped 3 bases and J dropped 2 bases, with 8 bases sitting between them. Per germline, CDR1 LNHDA and CDR2 SQIVND (reference sequence). The CDR3 covers 13 residues. The CDR3 region has the DNA TGTGCCAGTAGTATCTCCAAAGCCTACGAGCAGTACTTC. Its protein is CASSISKAYEQYF. Full variable domain (outside the CDR3, taken from reference TRBV19 and TRBJ2-7): DGGITQSPKYLFRKEGQNVTLSCEQNLNHDAMYWYRQDPGQGLRLIYYSQIVNDFQKGDIAEGYSVSREKKESFPLTVTSAQKNPTAFYLCASSISKAYEQYFGPGTRLTVT.

This sequence joins TRBV29-1 and TRBJ1-1; TRBD1 might be the D (6 bases). Germline CDR1 reads SQVTM; CDR2 reads ANQGSEA. The CDR3 extends over 13 amino acids. Trimming shortened V by 3 bases and J by 0 bases, and 8 bases separated the two germline ends. The CDR3 DNA is TGCAGCGTTGAGGGGGACATGAACACTGAAGCTTTCTTT. Amino acids: CSVEGDMNTEAFF.

This clonotype has a handful of counts. V usage is TRBV2 and J usage is TRBJ1-5; a possible D gene is TRBD1 (6 bases). The CDR3 is 14 residues long. The germline V gene has CDR1 SNHLY and CDR2 FYNNEI. V was cut by 1 base and J by 2 bases, with 6 bases left in between. The CDR3 coding sequence is TGTGCCAGCAGTGAAGGACAGGGCAATCAGCCCCAGCATTTT. Encoded protein: CASSEGQGNQPQHF.

V usage is TRBV7-6 and J usage is TRBJ1-6; weak D call: TRBD1 (6 bases). The CDR3 has 16 amino acids. Germline loops: CDR1 SGHVS, CDR2 FNYEAQ. Trimming removed 2 bases from V and 7 bases from J, with 15 bases in between. The CDR3 DNA reads as TGTGCCAGCAGCTTATGGGAACAGGGATGGAATTCACCCCTCCACTTT. This translates into CASSLWEQGWNSPLHF.

The CDR3 loop reads CASSLEGQGDADTQYF. CDR3 bases: TGCGCCAGCAGCCTCGAGGGACAGGGCGATGCAGATACGCAGTATTTT. The V call is TRBV5-1, the J call TRBJ2-3, with 9 bases aligning to TRBD1. The junction had 10 bases not matched to a gene; V was cut back by 4 bases and J by 4 bases. There are 16 residues in the CDR3. Germline CDR1 reads SGHRS; CDR2 reads YFSETQ.

Many counts were recorded for this clonotype. The V gene is TRBV6-1, the J gene TRBJ1-2; TRBD1 matches 7 bases. V shed 3 bases and J 7 bases; nucleotides not matched to a gene: 5. The CDR3 spans 13 residues. Germline V gene data show CDR1 as MNHNS and CDR2 as SASEGT. The CDR3: CASSEHKGAGYTF. CDR3 sequence (DNA): TGTGCCAGCAGTGAGCATAAGGGGGCTGGCTACACCTTC.

J is TRBJ2-5 and V is TRBV4-3; 9 nucleotides match TRBD1. The CDR3 is 14 amino acids. CDR1 and CDR2 (germline): LGHNA, YSLEER. The V and J ends lost 1 base and 5 bases, in that order; junction bases with no gene match: 2. CDR3 sequence: CASSQGTGEETQYF. The CDR3 DNA sequence: TGCGCCAGCAGCCAAGGGACAGGGGAGGAGACCCAGTACTTC.

At least ten counts were recorded for this clonotype. V gene TRBV6-5 combines with J gene TRBJ1-2, with 7 bases matching TRBD1. Germline values: CDR1 MNHEY, CDR2 SVGAGI. This CDR3 comprises 14 residues. V lost 2 bases and J lost 7; bases outside the gene matches: 7. For the CDR3, the DNA is TGTGCCAGCAGTTACGGGGCAGGGGGAAGTGGCTACACCTTC. It translates to CASSYGAGGSGYTF.